This T cell receptor beta chain was profiled in a study of early T cells in non-severe SARS-CoV-2 infection. Overall study: It was bulk RNA from unsorted whole blood that was sequenced, and the chains were unpaired.

Tagging with unique molecular identifiers was applied to individual cDNA molecules. TCRdb re-called the 5' RACE reads through MiXCR, storing one row per CDR3 protein. The data show fewer than 75,000 distinct CDR3 sequences, around 20% seen once. Notes on the study in general: Matching results from VDJdb favored anti-spike CD8 responses, leaving private and CD4 specificities undetected.

Trimming removed 3 bases from V and 5 bases from J, with 13 bases in between. Germline V gene sequence: CDR1 LGHNA, CDR2 YSLEER. This CDR3 region has 14 residues. As concerns this clonotype: Its antigen is currently unknown.

The chain has TRBV4-3 and TRBJ1-1; tentative D call: TRBD1 (6 bases). The clonotype comes from an adult who was a healthcare worker with PCR-confirmed SARS-CoV-2 infection or an uninfected control (not recorded which). The sequencing here drew on whole blood, taken at baseline. CDR3 residues: CASSQAGEGTEAFF. CDR3 DNA: TGCGCCAGCAGCCAGGCAGGGGAAGGAACTGAAGCTTTCTTT.